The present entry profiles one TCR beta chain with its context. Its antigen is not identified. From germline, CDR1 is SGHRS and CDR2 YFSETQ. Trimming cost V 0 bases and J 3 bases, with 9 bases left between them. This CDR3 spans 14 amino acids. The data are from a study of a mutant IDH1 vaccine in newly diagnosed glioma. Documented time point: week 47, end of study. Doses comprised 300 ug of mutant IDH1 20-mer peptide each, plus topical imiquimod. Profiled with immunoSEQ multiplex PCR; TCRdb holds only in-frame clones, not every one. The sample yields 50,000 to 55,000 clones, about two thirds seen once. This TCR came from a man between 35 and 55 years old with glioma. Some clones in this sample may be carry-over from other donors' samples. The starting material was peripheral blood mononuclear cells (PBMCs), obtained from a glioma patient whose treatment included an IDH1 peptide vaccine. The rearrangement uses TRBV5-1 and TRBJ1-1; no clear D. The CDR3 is CASSLVAVDTEAFF. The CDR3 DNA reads TGCGCCAGCAGCTTGGTAGCAGTGGACACTGAAGCTTTCTTT.